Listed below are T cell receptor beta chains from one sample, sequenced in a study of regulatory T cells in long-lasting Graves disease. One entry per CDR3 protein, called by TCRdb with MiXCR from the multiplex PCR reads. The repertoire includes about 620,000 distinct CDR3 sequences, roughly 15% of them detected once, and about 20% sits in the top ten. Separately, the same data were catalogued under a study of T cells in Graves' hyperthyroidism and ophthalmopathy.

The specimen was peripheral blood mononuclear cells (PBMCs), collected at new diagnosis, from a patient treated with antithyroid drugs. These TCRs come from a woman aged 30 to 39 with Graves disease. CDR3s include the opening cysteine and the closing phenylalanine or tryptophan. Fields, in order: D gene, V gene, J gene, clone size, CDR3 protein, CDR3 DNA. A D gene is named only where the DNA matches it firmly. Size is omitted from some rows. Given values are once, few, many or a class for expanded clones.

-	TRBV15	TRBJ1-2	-	CATSRDRGVDGYTF	TGTGCCACCAGCAGAGATCGGGGCGTAGATGGCTACACCTTC
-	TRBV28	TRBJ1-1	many	CASSLIEDTEAFF	TGTGCCAGCAGTTTAATTGAGGACACTGAAGCTTTCTTT
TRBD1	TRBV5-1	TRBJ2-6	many	CASSPLVTGGTGANVLTF	TGCGCCAGCAGCCCTTTAGTGACAGGGGGCACTGGGGCCAACGTCCTGACTTTC
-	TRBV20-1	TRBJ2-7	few	CSAPKTVYEQYF	TGCAGTGCTCCTAAGACGGTATACGAGCAGTACTTC
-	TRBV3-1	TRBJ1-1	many	CASSQDGQSNTEAFF	TGTGCCAGCAGCCAAGATGGACAGTCGAACACTGAAGCTTTCTTT
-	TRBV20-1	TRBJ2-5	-	CSAEGEVSVQETQYF	TGCAGTGCTGAGGGGGAGGTCTCTGTCCAAGAGACCCAGTACTTC
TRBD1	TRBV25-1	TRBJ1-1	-	CASSARTGSYTEAFF	TGTGCCAGCAGTGCAAGGACAGGGAGCTACACTGAAGCTTTCTTT
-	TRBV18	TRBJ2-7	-	CASSLANTRGDEQYF	TGTGCCAGCTCACTCGCTAACACCCGGGGAGACGAGCAGTACTTC
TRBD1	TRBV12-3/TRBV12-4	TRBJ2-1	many	CASLPTGGPYNEQFF	TGTGCCAGCCTACCCACAGGGGGCCCCTACAATGAGCAGTTCTTC
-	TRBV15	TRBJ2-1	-	CATSGLFLGSYNEQFF	TGTGCCACCAGCGGGCTATTCCTTGGCTCCTACAATGAGCAGTTCTTC
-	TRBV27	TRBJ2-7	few	CASSVRGTAVEQYF	TGTGCCAGCAGTGTACGTGGGACTGCCGTTGAGCAGTACTTC
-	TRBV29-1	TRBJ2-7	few	CSVDTGNRNGEQYF	TGCAGCGTTGATACCGGAAATAGGAACGGGGAGCAGTACTTC
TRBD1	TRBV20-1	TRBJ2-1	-	CSATRQGITYNEQFF	TGCAGTGCTACAAGACAGGGGATTACCTACAATGAGCAGTTCTTC
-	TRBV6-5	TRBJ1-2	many	CASSYSLDRNYGYTF	TGTGCCAGCAGTTACTCGCTGGACAGAAACTATGGCTACACCTTC
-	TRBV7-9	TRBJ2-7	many	CASGKLEGEQYF	TGTGCCAGCGGTAAACTAGAGGGCGAGCAGTACTTC
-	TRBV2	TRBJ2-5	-	CASMNGYQETQYF	TGTGCCAGCATGAACGGCTATCAAGAGACCCAGTACTTC
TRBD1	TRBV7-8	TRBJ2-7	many	CASSLRQGNEQYF	TGTGCCAGCAGCTTAAGACAGGGGAACGAGCAGTACTTC
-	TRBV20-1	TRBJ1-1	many	CSAKGGAMNTEAFF	TGCAGTGCAAAGGGAGGGGCCATGAACACTGAAGCTTTCTTT
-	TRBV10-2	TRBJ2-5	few	CASREGGLQETQYF	TGCGCCAGCAGGGAAGGAGGCCTCCAAGAGACCCAGTACTTC
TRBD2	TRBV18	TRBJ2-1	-	CASSSIAGPGDEQFF	TGTGCCAGCTCTTCCATAGCGGGGCCCGGCGATGAGCAGTTCTTC
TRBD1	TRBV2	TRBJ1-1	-	CASSSQGASEAFF	TGTGCCAGCAGTTCCCAGGGGGCCTCTGAAGCTTTCTTT
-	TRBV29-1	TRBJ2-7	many	CSVRQLSSYEQYF	TGCAGCGTCAGACAGCTTAGCTCCTACGAGCAGTACTTC
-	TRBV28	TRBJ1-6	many	CASSLHDNSPLHF	TGTGCCAGCAGTTTACACGATAATTCACCCCTCCACTTT
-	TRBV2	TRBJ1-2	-	CASSELGDNGYTF	TGTGCCAGCAGTGAATTAGGAGATAATGGCTACACCTTC
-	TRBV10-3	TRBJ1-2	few	CAISDFGDGPLGYGYTF	TGTGCCATCAGTGATTTCGGGGACGGTCCTTTAGGCTATGGCTACACCTTC
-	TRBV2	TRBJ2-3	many	CASSDWDTQYF	TGTGCCAGCAGTGATTGGGATACGCAGTATTTT
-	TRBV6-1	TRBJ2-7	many	CASKQYYEQYF	TGTGCCAGCAAACAGTACTACGAGCAGTACTTC
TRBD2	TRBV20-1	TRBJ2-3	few	CSARDLASGMVDTQYF	TGCAGTGCTAGAGATTTGGCTAGCGGGATGGTAGATACGCAGTATTTT
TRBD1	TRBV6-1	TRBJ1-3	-	CASSPLRGSVFGNTIYF	TGTGCCAGCAGCCCGCTCAGGGGGTCGGTTTTTGGAAACACCATATATTTT